The clone carrying this T cell receptor (beta chain) was seen only a few times. Its specificity is unknown. The record originates from a study of T cell repertoires in cytomegalovirus infection. The wider study: From public TCR beta signatures came an indication of both CMV infection and matching HLA type. Study results and limitations: HLA-C-restricted CMV-specific TCR beta clonotypes prevailed in the ex vivo response. The study identified carriers of CMV plus the relevant HLA from cumulative public TCR beta family frequency.

TCRdb re-analysed the reads in MiXCR, keeping a single row per CDR3 protein. The sample carries roughly 760,000 distinct CDR3 sequences, 35% to 45% recorded once. This TCR was recovered from a human donor in good health (CMV status not recorded). Some clones in this sample may be carry-over from other donors' samples. Sequencing was carried out using PBMCs.

The DNA of the CDR3 is TGCGCCAGCAGCCAAGGGGGACAGTTCCACTCTGGAAACACCATATATTTT. The encoded protein is CASSQGGQFHSGNTIYF. The chain employs TRBV4-1 and TRBJ1-3; 7 bases are shared with TRBD1. V was pared by 1 base and J by 0 bases, with 6 bases of the junction left unmatched. The CDR3 spans 17 residues. The germline CDR1 and CDR2 sequences are MGHRA and YSYEKL.